What follows are 20 T cell receptor beta chains derived from one specimen sequenced in a study of blood T cell repertoires in COVID-19. The repertoire was sequenced with immunoSEQ multiplex PCR; TCRdb's copy has only in-frame clones and lacks some. The sample records around 300,000 clones, roughly 90% being singletons. Sequencing was performed on peripheral blood. The receptor source for this set is a woman aged 65 to 85 with COVID-19, enrolled during active disease.

The J gene is TRBJ2-7, the V gene TRBV27; 9 positions match TRBD1. This CDR3 region has 15 residues. With V trimmed by 6 bases and J by 2 bases, 8 bases remained unmatched. Germline CDR1 is MNHEY and CDR2 is SMNVEV (reference sequence). CDR3 DNA sequence: TGTGCCAGCAGATACACAGGGGGCCTCCCCTACGAGCAGTACTTC. This sequence encodes CASRYTGGLPYEQYF.

The chain uses TRBV7-9 and TRBJ2-7, with 10 bases matching TRBD2. Germline CDR1 is SEHNR and CDR2 is FQNEAQ (reference sequence). The CDR3 extends over 14 amino acids. V shed 5 bases and J 4 bases; nucleotides not matched to a gene: 5. The DNA of the CDR3 is TGTGCCAGCAGCATACTAGCGGGGAGATACGAGCAGTACTTC. Translating it yields CASSILAGRYEQYF.

The V gene is TRBV5-6, the J gene TRBJ1-2; 7 nucleotides match TRBD1. The junction had 8 bases not matched to a gene; V was cut back by 4 bases and J by 8 bases. Germline V gives CDR1 SGHDT, CDR2 YYEEEE. The length of the CDR3 is 13 residues. The CDR3 sequence is CASSRDRYDGYTF. The CDR3 bases are TGTGCCAGCAGCCGGGACAGATATGACGGCTACACCTTC.

The chain couples TRBV30 to TRBJ1-6; no reliable D call. CDR3 length: 14 amino acids. Germline lookup yields CDR1 GTSNPN and CDR2 SVGIG (reference sequence). Trimming pared 6 bases from V and 3 bases from J, leaving 12 bases between. CDR3: CACFGRDYNSPLHF. The CDR3 nucleotides read TGTGCCTGCTTCGGACGGGACTATAATTCACCCCTCCACTTT.

This clone occurred once. The chain employs TRBV7-3 and TRBJ1-5, with D possibly being TRBD1 (5 bases). This CDR3 is built from 20 residues. Germline V gene lookup returns CDR1 SGHTA and CDR2 FQGTGA. With 0 bases removed from V and 1 base from J, the gap between germline ends came to 22 bases. This chain's CDR3 is CASSLTAQGGARCSNQPQHF. CDR3 nucleotide sequence: TGTGCCAGCAGCTTAACAGCTCAGGGAGGGGCGCGTTGCAGCAATCAGCCCCAGCATTTT.

This sequence joins TRBV7-2 and TRBJ2-1; 9 bases are shared with TRBD2. Germline CDR1 reads SGHTA; CDR2 reads FQGNSA. This CDR3 has 15 residues. Losses at the gene ends were 4 bases for V and 4 bases for J; bases not matched to a gene: 5. Here the CDR3 DNA reads TGTGCCAGCAGCTGGGCTAGCGGGGAGTACAATGAGCAGTTCTTC. This codes for CASSWASGEYNEQFF.

The genes are TRBV7-2 and TRBJ2-1; TRBD2 agrees at 14 bases. The CDR3 loop spans 16 amino acids. Trimming removed 5 bases from V and 8 bases from J; junction bases left unmatched: 8. The germline V gene has CDR1 SGHTA and CDR2 FQGNSA. The CDR3, as DNA: TGTGCCAGCAGCCAAAGACTAGCGGGGGGGATAGATGAGCAGTTCTTC. It specifies CASSQRLAGGIDEQFF.

This chain joins TRBV30 and TRBJ2-7; 7 nucleotides align to TRBD2. Germline V lookup: CDR1 GTSNPN, CDR2 SVGIG (reference sequence). The trim removed 0 bases at V and 4 bases at J, leaving 6 bases unmatched. The CDR3 covers 14 residues. The CDR3 DNA reads as TGTGCCTGGAGTGTGGGAGCGGGGAGTTACGAGCAGTACTTC. Protein sequence: CAWSVGAGSYEQYF. Full variable domain (outside the CDR3, taken from reference TRBV30 and TRBJ2-7): SQTIHQWPATLVQPVGSPLSLECTVEGTSNPNLYWYRQAAGRGLQLLFYSVGIGQISSEVPQNLSASRPQDRQFILSSKKLLLSDSGFYLCAWSVGAGSYEQYFGPGTRLTVT.

This chain joins TRBV5-1 and TRBJ2-1, with a tentative D call TRBD2 (6 bases). The germline V and J ends were trimmed by 4 bases and 0 bases, with 11 bases remaining between them. Germline values: CDR1 SGHRS, CDR2 YFSETQ. The CDR3 runs to 15 residues. The CDR3 coding sequence is TGCGCCAGCAGCCCAGGAGGGTACTCCTACAATGAGCAGTTCTTC. Its protein product is CASSPGGYSYNEQFF.

To note about this clone: Other DNA sequences of this sample code for an identical CDR3. This sequence joins TRBV18 and TRBJ1-1, with TRBD1 identical over 8 bases. The ends lost 3 bases at V and 1 base at J; junction bases unmatched: 1. Germline CDR1 and CDR2: KGHSH and LQKENI. This CDR3 comprises 14 residues. The CDR3 sequence: CASSPTGENTEAFF. The CDR3, as DNA: TGTGCCAGCTCACCGACAGGGGAGAACACTGAAGCTTTCTTT.

The chain recombines TRBV7-3 with TRBJ1-6; 10 nucleotides align to TRBD1. V was pared by 5 bases and J by 9 bases, with 4 bases of the junction left unmatched. CDR3 size: 14 residues. The germline gives CDR1 SGHTA, CDR2 FQGTGA. CDR3 DNA sequence: TGTGCCAGCAGCGCGTGGGACAGGGGTTCACCCCTCCACTTT. Translated, it gives CASSAWDRGSPLHF.

The V gene is TRBV7-2, the J gene TRBJ2-7; D call uncertain. The V end lost 4 bases, the J end lost 0 bases, and 10 bases lay between the germline ends. Germline assignment: CDR1 SGHTA and CDR2 FQGNSA. There are 14 residues in the CDR3. The CDR3 coding sequence is TGTGCCAGCAGCTCCTCGGGTTACTCCTACGAGCAGTACTTC. Translated: CASSSSGYSYEQYF.

This clone was detected a few times. The genes are TRBV7-2 and TRBJ1-4, with TRBD1 as a possible D gene (6 bases). CDR1 is SGHTA and CDR2 is FQGNSA in the germline V gene. This CDR3 is 15 amino acids long. The V end was cut by 2 bases, the J end by 4 bases, with 11 bases between. Written as DNA, the CDR3 is TGTGCCAGCAGCTTACAGGGGACGGGTAATGAAAAACTGTTTTTT. Amino acid sequence: CASSLQGTGNEKLFF.

This clone was detected only a few times. This chain joins TRBV13 and TRBJ1-3, with a possible D match to TRBD1 (6 bases). V was trimmed by 5 bases and J by 10 bases, leaving 21 bases between them. Germline V gene lookup returns CDR1 PRHDT and CDR2 FYEKMQ (reference sequence). CDR3 size: 15 residues. Written as DNA, the CDR3 is TGTGCCAGCAGCACCCGACAGGCCGGCGGTCTGACCATATATTTT. It yields the protein CASSTRQAGGLTIYF.

This clone has only one observation. The chain is built from TRBV5-4 and TRBJ1-2, with 7 bases matching TRBD1. CDR1 is SGHNT, CDR2 YYREEE, per germline (reference sequence). The CDR3 has 16 amino acids. V gave up 3 bases and J gave up 0 bases; unmatched junction bases: 8. CDR3 loop: CASSSIYRGSNYGYTF. The CDR3 coding sequence is TGTGCCAGCAGCTCTATCTACAGGGGATCTAACTATGGCTACACCTTC.

The rearrangement links TRBV7-2 to TRBJ2-2, with TRBD2 matching over 7 bases. There are 16 residues in the CDR3. V dropped 1 base and J dropped 6; count of bases not matched to a gene: 8. CDR1 and CDR2 from the germline V gene are SGHTA and FQGNSA. The DNA of the CDR3 is TGTGCCAGCAGCTTAGAGGCGAGCGGGGTGCCCGGGGAGCTGTTTTTT. Its translation: CASSLEASGVPGELFF.

The CDR3, as DNA: TGTGCCAGCAGCTTGGACAGGGGATCGGGGAACACTGAAGCTTTCTTT. Protein sequence: CASSLDRGSGNTEAFF. The V and J genes are TRBV5-4 and TRBJ1-1; 7 bases are shared with TRBD1. Per germline, CDR1 SGHNT and CDR2 YYREEE (reference sequence). The CDR3 has 16 amino acids. V gave up 0 bases and J gave up 1 base; unmatched junction bases: 6.

The chain recombines TRBV7-2 with TRBJ1-1; 7 bases are shared with TRBD1. Germline CDR1 SGHTA, CDR2 FQGNSA. The V gene end was trimmed by 4 bases and the J gene end by 9 bases; junction bases not matched to a gene: 11. The CDR3 is made up of 14 amino acids. CDR3 nucleotides: TGTGCCAGCAGCTATGGGTGGGCAGGGGGACAAGCTTTCTTT. Encoded protein: CASSYGWAGGQAFF.

The J gene is TRBJ2-5, the V gene TRBV29-1, with a possible D match to TRBD2 (7 bases). V lost 7 bases and J 5 bases, leaving 26 bases between the germline ends. The CDR3 has 16 residues. The germline V gene encodes CDR1 SQVTM and CDR2 ANQGSEA. The DNA for the CDR3 is TGCAGCGCTCACCGTTTTGTAAGGGGGGGCCGGGAGACCCAGTACTTC. It yields the protein CSAHRFVRGGRETQYF.

The chain uses TRBV5-1 and TRBJ1-1, with D perhaps matching TRBD1 (6 bases). CDR1 and CDR2 from the germline V gene are SGHRS and YFSETQ. The CDR3 has 12 amino acids. Trimming stripped 1 base from V and 7 bases from J, with 8 bases between. The CDR3 is CASSLLDSEAFF. The DNA for the CDR3 is TGCGCCAGCAGCTTGCTGGACAGTGAAGCTTTCTTT.